This TCR beta chain appears in the sequencing data of a study of shared clonotypes between healthy human individuals. Across the whole study: Donor composition was a couple of women and a few men, aged 18 to 49. Study-wide results and limits: Researchers found naive subsets generally carried larger estimated richness than memory subsets.

The germline V gene encodes CDR1 SGDLS and CDR2 YYNGEE. This CDR3 spans 16 amino acids. V was shortened by 4 bases and J by 2 bases, with 18 bases between the two germline ends. The protocol was immunoSEQ multiplex PCR, while the TCRdb copy is restricted to in-frame clones and leaves out a portion. The sample holds roughly 2.4 million clones, 95% seen once. Details on this clone: Its target is not known.

The sequence was obtained from a young man in good health. Sample: naive CD4+ T cells sorted from blood. Specified subset: CD45RA+ positively selected. This chain connects TRBV9 to TRBJ2-5; possibly TRBD1 or TRBD2 for D (6 bases each). CDR3 region: CASSQATGAPQETQYF. The CDR3, as DNA: TGTGCCAGCAGCCAGGCTACGGGGGCCCCGCAAGAGACCCAGTACTTC.